This section outlines one TCR beta chain sequence together with its context. Original methodology: It was from reference gene primer amplification that nucleated cell counts were estimated. Measured with immunoSEQ multiplex PCR; TCRdb has only the in-frame clones, and not every one. V and J calls and clone size follow that table, whereas D and trimming were derived from the DNA. Of tens of thousands of clones in the sample, approximately 90% are singletons; the top ten hold 14%. Between the trimmed V and J ends, which lost 0 bases and 0 bases, there was a span of 11 bases. The CDR3 runs to 17 residues. The germline gives CDR1 LGHNA, CDR2 YNFKEQ. These data come from a study of blood T cell repertoires in COVID-19. Study-level information: The United States, Italy and Spain were the sources of the acute and convalescent COVID-19 samples. From T cells, B-cell-depleted T cells, or PBMCs came the material, which was cDNA or gDNA.

The sequenced sample was peripheral blood. The TCR comes from a woman aged 60-75 years with active COVID-19. The gene calls are TRBV4-2 and TRBJ1-4; D is perhaps TRBD1 (5 bases). The CDR3 sequence: CASSQDGAATTNEKLFF. CDR3 sequence (DNA): TGTGCCAGCAGCCAAGATGGGGCAGCCACAACTAATGAAAAACTGTTTTTT.